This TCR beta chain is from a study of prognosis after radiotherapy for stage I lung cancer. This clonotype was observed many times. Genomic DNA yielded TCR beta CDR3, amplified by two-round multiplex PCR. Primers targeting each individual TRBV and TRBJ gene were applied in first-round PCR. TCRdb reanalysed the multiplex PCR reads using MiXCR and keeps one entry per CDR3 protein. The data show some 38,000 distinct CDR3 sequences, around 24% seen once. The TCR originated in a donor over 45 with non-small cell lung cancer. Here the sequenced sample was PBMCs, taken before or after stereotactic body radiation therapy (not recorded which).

CDR3 in amino acids: CASSLWQGSREAFF. Written as DNA, the CDR3 is TGTGCCAGTAGTCTGTGGCAGGGCTCTAGGGAAGCTTTCTTT. The rearrangement links TRBV19 to TRBJ1-1; TRBD1 is a possible D gene (5 bases). The CDR3 contains 14 residues. Trimming took off 5 bases at V and 8 bases at J, with 18 bases between the two ends. Germline V gives CDR1 LNHDA, CDR2 SQIVND (reference sequence).